Described below is a single TCR beta chain sequence and its context. All exposed participants met a person with COVID-19 within 2 weeks before entering the study. The assay was immunoSEQ multiplex PCR, and TCRdb's table has in-frame clones only and misses some. The sample consists of fewer than 400,000 clones, less than 85% of them appearing once. These data come from a study of blood T cell repertoires in COVID-19. V was trimmed by 1 base and J by 6 bases, leaving 12 bases between them. This CDR3 has 15 amino acids. Per the germline V gene, CDR1 is SGHTA and CDR2 is FQGTGA. The chain joins TRBV7-3 to TRBJ2-2; tentative D call: TRBD1 (6 bases). This TCR was sampled from a woman younger than 45 who had been exposed to COVID-19. Material: PBMCs or T cells enriched from blood (not recorded which). CDR3 DNA: TGTGCCAGCAGCTTAATATCTACAGGGCCCGGGGAGCTGTTTTTT. Amino acid sequence: CASSLISTGPGELFF.